This T cell receptor beta chain was retrieved from a study of OX40 agonist ivuxolimab in advanced cancers. Overall study: Three patients showed partial responses: one hepatocellular carcinoma and two cutaneous melanoma cases. Findings and caveats of the study: Compared with others, partial responders at 0.1-3.0 mg/kg displayed clonal expansion among the lowest.

Sequencing used immunoSEQ multiplex PCR; TCRdb keeps in-frame clones, though not all of them. The sample has about 43,000 clones, approximately 86% seen once; the top ten hold more than 13%. On this clone: Its target is not known.

With 3 bases removed from V and 2 bases from J, the gap between germline ends came to 8 bases. CDR1 and CDR2 from the germline V gene are MNHEY and SMNVEV (reference sequence). This CDR3 has 14 residues. This sequence was found in an adult with an advanced solid tumor such as melanoma, head and neck, liver or kidney cancer. Specimen: CD4+ or CD8+ T cells sorted from blood, collected in a trial of the OX40 agonist ivuxolimab. The chain links TRBV27 to TRBJ1-5, with D perhaps TRBD1 (6 bases). In nucleotides, the CDR3 is TGTGCCAGCAGTTTCAGGGGTGGCAATCAGCCCCAGCATTTT. Translation gives CASSFRGGNQPQHF.